The subject of this entry is one T cell receptor beta chain. Study processing details: Counts of nucleated cells, estimated from reference gene primer amplification, were obtained. Assay: immunoSEQ multiplex PCR; the TCRdb copy retains only in-frame clones and omits some. Clonal size and the V and J genes are those of that table, whereas D and trimming came from the DNA. The top ten hold approximately 2% of the sample, which has 85,000 to 100,000 clones, about 91% seen once. During active infection, Seattle patients enrolled and were then monitored through disease. The germline V gene encodes CDR1 LNHDA and CDR2 SQIVND (reference sequence). The V end was cut by 3 bases, the J end by 2 bases, with 10 bases between. The CDR3 totals 14 residues. The data are from a study of blood T cell repertoires in COVID-19. Looking at the study overall: Samples representing acute and convalescent COVID-19 were sourced from the United States, Italy and Spain. Sources were T cells, B-cell-depleted T cells, or PBMCs; the material itself was cDNA or gDNA.

This chain links TRBV19 with TRBJ1-1; possibly TRBD1 for D (5 bases). The specimen was peripheral blood. The clonotype was recovered from a middle-aged man with COVID-19, enrolled during active disease. The CDR3, as DNA: TGTGCCAGTAGTATCGTCGGACACAACACTGAAGCTTTCTTT. Amino acid sequence: CASSIVGHNTEAFF.